The entry below gives a single T cell receptor beta chain sequence along with its context. These data are taken from a study of OX40 agonist ivuxolimab in advanced cancers. In the study overall: Eligibility rules accepted prior anti-PD-1, anti-PD-L1 or anti-CTLA-4 therapy, and 35% to 40% had some.

The CDR3 loop spans 15 amino acids. Between the trimmed V and J ends, which lost 2 bases and 4 bases, there was a span of 14 bases. CDR1 and CDR2 (germline): LGHNA, YNFKEQ. Profiling relied on immunoSEQ multiplex PCR, and the TCRdb table lists in-frame clones only, not all of them. Of fewer than 85,000 clones listed, around 84% are singletons. This specimen consisted of CD4+ or CD8+ T cells sorted from blood, obtained in a trial of the OX40 agonist ivuxolimab. The genes are TRBV4-2 and TRBJ1-2; D not resolved. This TCR derives from an adult with an advanced solid tumor such as melanoma, head and neck, liver or kidney cancer. CDR3 amino acids: CASSQQTDAGYGYTF. CDR3 sequence (DNA): TGTGCCAGCAGCCAACAGACGGACGCAGGCTATGGCTACACCTTC.